The T cell receptor beta chain under discussion was sequenced for a study of OX40 agonist ivuxolimab in advanced cancers. Overall study findings and caveats: More expanded clones were found, on average, in CD8+ than in CD4+ T cells. Some of the nonresponding patients also showed low levels of normalized T-cell clonal expansion.

Repertoires were generated with immunoSEQ multiplex PCR, while TCRdb's copy carries only in-frame clones and drops some. The data show roughly 64,000 clones, around 90% seen once. On this clone: Its antigen is unknown.

CDR1 and CDR2 (germline): DFQATT, SNEGSKA (reference sequence). This CDR3 has 10 residues. The V and J ends lost 3 bases and 6 bases respectively, with 3 bases between them. The J gene is TRBJ2-1, the V gene TRBV20-1; D gene unclear. The source material was CD4+ or CD8+ T cells sorted from blood, sampled in a trial of the OX40 agonist ivuxolimab. The TCR originated in an adult with an advanced solid tumor such as melanoma, head and neck, liver or kidney cancer. The CDR3 reads CSARVNEQFF. In DNA form, the CDR3 reads TGCAGTGCTAGGGTCAATGAGCAGTTCTTC.